This T cell receptor beta chain was retrieved from a study of shared clonotypes between healthy human individuals (dated by TCRdb to between 2020 and 2021). Concerning the study at large: Three men and two women, aged 18 to 49 years, made up the cohort. Each donor's leukapheresis produced roughly between about 0.85 and 10 billion PBMCs. To increase sequencing depth and limit assay-specific biases, TCR repertoire library preparation and sequencing were carried out by different laboratories using diverse techniques. To estimate repertoire size and how much clonotype sharing occurs between individuals, the study deeply sequenced the blood TCR repertoires of roughly 5 healthy adults. Per donor, three plates each were used for CD4 naive and CD4 memory, two for CD8 naive, and one for CD8 memory.

The investigation overall reported the following: The genetic and exposure-history diversity represented was limited by the small number of donors. Pairwise subsampling led to the expectation that sequencing depth would affect the degree of clonotype sharing among donors. Higher generation probabilities were observed for clonotypes shared by all four sorted-subset donors than for non-shared clonotypes. Sampling was restricted to blood, and TCR repertoires in tissue are likely to differ from TCR repertoires in blood. Larger estimated clonotype richness was generally found for naive subsets than for memory subsets. Across a handful of donors, 5% to 6% of naive CD4, roughly 3.3% of naive CD8, about 2.3% of memory CD4, and about 0.4% of memory CD8 clonotypes were shared. Rarefaction of sorted-subset datasets indicated incomplete sequencing despite the large sequencing depth.

V is cut by 3 bases and J by 9 bases, and the space between the germline ends is 12 bases. Reading the germline V gene gives CDR1 MDHEN and CDR2 SYDVKM. From the cysteine up to the phenylalanine, the CDR3 has a length of 13 residues. Left in the record is the CDR3 DNA by itself, 39 bases read in frame from the first base. Donors were healthy HIV-negative adults with no recently reported acute infections or vaccinations. Every donor was a Caucasian adult residing in Nashville, Tennessee, USA. CD4+ T cells were enriched by magnetic negative selection; naive cells were then positively selected on CD45RA, and the negative fraction formed the memory subset. Blood was collected by leukapheresis, and PBMCs were isolated by Ficoll-Histopaque density gradient centrifugation and then cryopreserved in liquid nitrogen vapor phase. Purity and quantity of every magnetically sorted T cell population were checked by analytical flow cytometry. Genomic DNA was isolated from each sorted fraction and quantified by UV absorbance on a Nanodrop 2000c.

As to this clone: The clone's antigen remains unknown. Base-call qualities are not available, and no considerably larger clone is one nucleotide away.

Using the deep immunoSEQ assay, multiplex PCR amplified TCR CDR3 regions from genomic DNA. Extracted genomic DNA from each cell subset was distributed evenly across all wells of several immunoSEQ 96-well plates, and each plate was treated as a replicate. For sorted subsets, about 200 ng genomic DNA, equal to about 30,000 T cell genomes, was loaded into each replicate PCR. Purified libraries were measured with a Qubit 3.0 fluorometer, size-checked on a Bioanalyzer 2100, and measured again with the KAPA Library Quantification kit. Each immunoSEQ 96-well plate was sequenced on its own single-read 150-cycle Illumina NextSeq 550 flow cell. For the original study's pipeline: The immunoSEQ output contained only junctional sequences without quality scores, so filtering could not match that applied to full-length reads. Sequences were annotated with PyIR, a Python wrapper for IgBLAST v1.9, using IMGT germline references to assign V/J genes and CDR3. Reads were filtered out if the reads had weak V/J assignments (E-value above 1e-6), no CDR3, stop codons, out-of-frame junctions, or ambiguous translated residues. A V3J clonotype was defined by an identical inferred V gene, J gene, and CDR3 amino acid sequence. Percentage overlap between repertoires was calculated by dividing the number of shared unique clonotypes by the size of the smaller repertoire. Richness of each repertoire was evaluated using RTK rarefaction, the Chao1 estimator, and Recon v2.1 estimates of unobserved clonotypes. Generation probabilities for all TCRbeta clonotypes obtained by the gDNA method from a handful of donors were computed using OLGA. TCRdb took over this immuneACCESS table, retaining in-frame rearrangements with V and J assigned. Such tables are incomplete; in checked studies, under half of the missing clones stem from an unresolved V gene, and the remainder is unexplained. V, J and clone size were drawn from that table, and D and trimming were deduced from the DNA. The sample table records approximately 1.4 million clones; 95% to 99% of these occur just once. In total, the top ten clones hold about 0.42% of the sample.

The sequence came from a man aged 25 to 40 in good health. Sequencing was done on a sample of naive CD4+ T cells sorted from blood. The sample's cell subset or site label, decoded: CD45RA+ positively selected. The sequence links TRBV28 to TRBJ1-5; the best D guess is TRBD1, with 6 bases matching. The DNA is TGTGCCAGCAGTTTTAGGGGGGGGGCGCCCCAGCATTTT. Its coded protein is CASSFRGGAPQHF.